The rows below give T cell receptor beta chains drawn from one sample of a study of blood T cell repertoires in COVID-19. Only in-frame clones appear in the TCRdb table, and some are missing; sequencing was by immunoSEQ multiplex PCR. The table records more than 200,000 clones, around nine tenths of them present only once. Material: PBMCs or T cells enriched from blood (not recorded which). These receptors were obtained from a woman aged 45 to 65 who had recovered from COVID-19. The CDR3 runs from the conserved cysteine through the conserved F or W. Fields, in order: V gene, J gene, D gene, clone size, CDR3 length, CDR3 protein, CDR3 DNA. A D gene is named only where the DNA matches it firmly. The size entry is marked missing in some rows and otherwise reads once, few, many or a size class.

TRBV6-6	TRBJ1-4	TRBD1	-	12	CASKTGREKLFF	TGTGCCAGCAAGACAGGGCGAGAAAAACTGTTTTTT
TRBV28	TRBJ1-2	-	few	13	CASSLGLERGYTF	TGTGCCAGCAGTCTAGGCCTGGAACGGGGCTACACCTTC
TRBV14	TRBJ2-4	-	-	13	CASSQSQGLIQYF	TGTGCCAGCAGCCAATCTCAGGGCCTTATTCAGTACTTC
TRBV5-1	TRBJ1-3	-	-	17	CASSLGPVSSSGNTIYF	TGCGCCAGCAGCTTGGGGCCCGTCTCTTCCTCTGGAAACACCATATATTTT
TRBV5-1	TRBJ1-2	-	-	14	CASRVGGANYGYTF	TGCGCCAGCCGGGTAGGAGGGGCGAACTATGGCTACACCTTC
TRBV9	TRBJ2-3	-	-	12	CASSVASDTQYF	TGTGCCAGCAGCGTAGCGTCAGATACGCAGTATTTT
TRBV5-4	TRBJ2-3	-	-	14	CASSLRRGTDTQYF	TGTGCCAGCAGCTTGCGGCGGGGCACAGATACGCAGTATTTT
TRBV4-1	TRBJ1-4	TRBD1	-	18	CASSQTGGAGRTNEKLFF	TGCGCCAGCAGCCAAACAGGGGGCGCAGGTAGAACTAATGAAAAACTGTTTTTT
TRBV6-5	TRBJ2-6	TRBD1	-	15	CASSRQGPGANVLTF	TGTGCCAGCAGTCGACAGGGCCCTGGGGCCAACGTCCTGACTTTC
TRBV4-1	TRBJ1-5	TRBD1	once	15	CASSQVSGGNQPQHF	TGCGCCAGCAGCCAAGTGTCAGGGGGAAATCAGCCCCAGCATTTT
TRBV24-1	TRBJ1-1	TRBD1	-	14	CATSDSRQGAEAFF	TGTGCCACCAGTGATTCCAGACAGGGAGCAGAAGCTTTCTTT
TRBV2	TRBJ1-5	-	few	15	CASSVLPESNQPQHF	TGTGCCAGCAGTGTTCTACCGGAGAGCAATCAGCCCCAGCATTTT
TRBV27	TRBJ2-7	-	-	14	CASSFTQGTHEQYF	TGTGCCAGCAGTTTTACCCAGGGCACCCACGAGCAGTACTTC
TRBV7-9	TRBJ2-3	-	-	13	CASSRAGADTQYF	TGTGCCAGCAGCCGAGCGGGTGCAGATACGCAGTATTTT
TRBV19	TRBJ2-7	TRBD1	-	14	CASSRDRGPNEQYF	TGTGCCAGTAGCAGGGACAGGGGGCCAAACGAGCAGTACTTC
TRBV27	TRBJ1-5	TRBD1	few	16	CASRQTGRQGGEPQHF	TGTGCCAGCAGACAAACGGGACGCCAGGGGGGAGAGCCCCAGCATTTT
TRBV7-2	TRBJ2-7	TRBD2	-	14	CASSSGTSGPLTYF	TGTGCCAGCAGCTCCGGGACTAGCGGGCCATTGACGTACTTC
TRBV5-1	TRBJ1-3	-	-	14	CASSLAGGRNTIYF	TGCGCCAGCAGCTTAGCGGGGGGTCGAAACACCATATATTTT
TRBV14	TRBJ2-5	TRBD2	few	18	CASSQVLSGGPLGETQYF	TGTGCCAGCAGCCAAGTATTATCGGGAGGGCCGCTGGGAGAGACCCAGTACTTC
TRBV24-1	TRBJ1-6	-	-	15	CATSDPGLDGSPLHF	TGTGCCACCAGTGATCCTGGACTAGATGGTTCACCCCTCCACTTT
TRBV28	TRBJ2-1	TRBD2	-	14	CASSPGGVWDEQFF	TGTGCCAGCAGCCCGGGGGGGGTCTGGGATGAGCAGTTCTTC
TRBV10-1	TRBJ2-2	TRBD1	few	13	CASSQGTAGELFF	TGCGCCAGCAGCCAAGGGACAGCCGGGGAGCTGTTTTTT
TRBV11-1	TRBJ1-2	TRBD1	-	14	CASSLRQGGLGYTF	TGTGCCAGCAGCCTTCGACAGGGTGGTCTTGGCTACACCTTC
TRBV20-1	TRBJ2-5	TRBD2	-	14	CSASILGGRETQYF	TGCAGTGCTAGTATACTGGGCGGGAGAGAGACCCAGTACTTC
TRBV29-1	TRBJ2-3	-	-	12	CSVVGGEDTQYF	TGCAGCGTTGTGGGAGGTGAGGATACGCAGTATTTT
TRBV6-5	TRBJ2-7	TRBD1	once	15	CASSYRGQRSYEQYF	TGTGCCAGCAGTTACCGGGGACAGCGCTCCTACGAGCAGTACTTC
TRBV11-2	TRBJ2-2	-	few	16	CASSLVGHRNTGELFF	TGTGCCAGCAGCTTAGTGGGTCACAGGAACACCGGGGAGCTGTTTTTT
TRBV20-1	TRBJ2-1	TRBD2	-	15	CSASIREGGHNEQFF	TGCAGTGCTAGTATTCGGGAGGGGGGTCACAATGAGCAGTTCTTC
TRBV7-9	TRBJ2-2	TRBD1	-	16	CASSSWQGAITGELFF	TGTGCCAGCAGTTCCTGGCAGGGGGCCATCACCGGGGAGCTGTTTTTT
TRBV7-2	TRBJ2-7	-	-	12	CASSLSPYEQYF	TGTGCCAGCAGCTTATCCCCTTACGAGCAGTACTTC
TRBV19	TRBJ1-6	TRBD1	-	15	CASSIAQGALPSLHF	TGTGCCAGTAGTATTGCCCAGGGGGCATTACCGTCCCTCCACTTT